The rows below give T cell receptor beta chains drawn from one sample of a study of response to subunit inactivated influenza vaccine. Each CDR3 protein is one row after TCRdb ran MiXCR on the RT-PCR reads. The data contain 550,000 to 650,000 distinct CDR3 sequences, about 11% of them singletons. The sample in question was PBMCs from blood, obtained on the day of vaccination. All receptors come from a man aged 50-60 years who received an inactivated influenza vaccine. CDR3s include the opening cysteine and the closing phenylalanine or tryptophan. D genes are given only for firm matches. Rows may omit the clone size; those that give it use once, few, many or a size class.

J: TRBJ2-5
size: .
V: TRBV7-9
D: .
DNA: TGTGCCAGCAGCTTAGCCGAAGTCTCTGAAGAGACCCAGTACTTC
CDR3: CASSLAEVSEETQYF

J: TRBJ2-1
size: .
V: TRBV12-3/TRBV12-4
D: TRBD2
DNA: TGTGCCATCTCTAGCGGGGGGAACTACAATGAGCAGTTCTTC
CDR3: CAISSGGNYNEQFF

J: TRBJ2-2
size: few
V: TRBV6-1
D: TRBD2
DNA: TGTGCCAGTGAGGGACTACCACCTGAACGCACCGGGGAGCTGTTTTTT
CDR3: CASEGLPPERTGELFF

J: TRBJ2-7
size: few
V: TRBV30
D: .
DNA: TGTGCCTGGGGAACTGGATTCTACGAGCAGTACTTC
CDR3: CAWGTGFYEQYF

J: TRBJ2-7
size: .
V: TRBV30
D: TRBD1
DNA: TGTGCCTGGAGTGTGGGGACAGGCCGCTACGAGCAGTACTTC
CDR3: CAWSVGTGRYEQYF

J: TRBJ1-5
size: few
V: TRBV12-3/TRBV12-4
D: .
DNA: TGTGCCAGCAGTTTAAGTACGGGGGGATTAAGCAATCAGCCCCAGCATTTT
CDR3: CASSLSTGGLSNQPQHF

J: TRBJ2-2
size: few
V: TRBV6-1
D: .
DNA: TGTGCCAGCAGTGGGGCCTCGGGCGCAAGGGAGCTGTTTTTT
CDR3: CASSGASGARELFF

J: TRBJ1-4
size: few
V: TRBV6-1
D: TRBD1
DNA: TGTGCCAGCAGTAAAGACAGGGCCGGTGAAAAACTGTTTTTT
CDR3: CASSKDRAGEKLFF

J: TRBJ1-5
size: many
V: TRBV4-1
D: .
DNA: TGCGCCAGCAGCCAAGACGGAGGGGGATACGGTCAGCCCCAGCATTTT
CDR3: CASSQDGGGYGQPQHF

J: TRBJ2-2
size: .
V: TRBV27
D: TRBD1
DNA: TGTGCCAGCAGTTTAGACAGGGTCGGGTCGCTGTTTTTT
CDR3: CASSLDRVGSLFF

J: TRBJ2-1
size: few
V: TRBV5-6
D: .
DNA: TGTGCCAGCAGCTTGCCGGGCCGACTAAATGAGCAGTTCTTC
CDR3: CASSLPGRLNEQFF

J: TRBJ2-5
size: many
V: TRBV12-3/TRBV12-4
D: TRBD2
DNA: TGTGCCAGCAGTTCACGACTAGCGGGAGCGGTGAGCGAGACCCAGTACTTC
CDR3: CASSSRLAGAVSETQYF

J: TRBJ2-1
size: .
V: TRBV10-3
D: .
DNA: TGTGCCATCAGGAACAGGGGACTGACAGTAGAGCAGTTCTTC
CDR3: CAIRNRGLTVEQFF

J: TRBJ2-3
size: few
V: TRBV27
D: .
DNA: TGTGCCAGCAGTTTATTTCAGGGCACAGATACGCAGTATTTT
CDR3: CASSLFQGTDTQYF

J: TRBJ2-1
size: .
V: TRBV2
D: TRBD2
DNA: TGTGCCAGCAGTGATTTTATTAGCGGGAGTTACAATGAGCAGTTCTTC
CDR3: CASSDFISGSYNEQFF

J: TRBJ2-1
size: .
V: TRBV5-4
D: TRBD2
DNA: TGTGCCAGCAGCCTGGGGACTAGCGGGATAAGCAATGAGCAGTTCTTC
CDR3: CASSLGTSGISNEQFF

J: TRBJ2-2
size: .
V: TRBV11-3
D: .
DNA: TGTGCCAGCAGCCGAGGCGTGCAGGGTTACACCGGGGAGCTGTTTTTT
CDR3: CASSRGVQGYTGELFF

J: TRBJ2-5
size: many
V: TRBV12-3/TRBV12-4
D: TRBD1
DNA: TGTGCCAGCAGTTCGACAGGGCTCCAAGAGACCCAGTACTTC
CDR3: CASSSTGLQETQYF

J: TRBJ2-1
size: few
V: TRBV5-1
D: TRBD1
DNA: TGCGCCAGCAGACTGACAGGGGAACCCGCCTACAATGAGCAGTTCTTC
CDR3: CASRLTGEPAYNEQFF

J: TRBJ2-1
size: few
V: TRBV9
D: .
DNA: TGTGCCAGCAGCGTAGCCCAGGGCAGTGAGCAGTTCTTC
CDR3: CASSVAQGSEQFF

J: TRBJ2-3
size: .
V: TRBV3-1
D: .
DNA: TGTGCCAGCAGCCAAAGGGGAGTGCTAACAGATACGCAGTATTTT
CDR3: CASSQRGVLTDTQYF

J: TRBJ2-1
size: few
V: TRBV27
D: TRBD2
DNA: TGTGCCAGCAGTCCCGGACTAGCGGGAATACATGAGCAGTTCTTC
CDR3: CASSPGLAGIHEQFF

J: TRBJ2-7
size: many
V: TRBV4-2
D: TRBD2
DNA: TGTGCCAGCAGCCAATTAACTAGCGGGAGCTACGAGCAGTACTTC
CDR3: CASSQLTSGSYEQYF

J: TRBJ2-7
size: few
V: TRBV7-2
D: TRBD2
DNA: TGTGCCAGCAGCGAAAAGATACCGGGACTAGCGGGAGCCGAGCAGTACTTC
CDR3: CASSEKIPGLAGAEQYF

J: TRBJ2-1
size: many
V: TRBV5-6
D: .
DNA: TGTGCCAGCAGCCAAAATCCGGGGGCCCTTAGATACAATGAGCAGTTCTTC
CDR3: CASSQNPGALRYNEQFF

J: TRBJ2-1
size: few
V: TRBV5-1
D: .
DNA: TGCGCCAGCAGCCAAGGGGCAGGTAGCAAAGGGGATGAGCAGTTCTTC
CDR3: CASSQGAGSKGDEQFF

J: TRBJ2-1
size: .
V: TRBV7-6
D: TRBD2
DNA: TGTGCCAGCAGCTTAGTGCCTAGCGGGGGACTTAGGATCAATGAGCAGTTCTTC
CDR3: CASSLVPSGGLRINEQFF

J: TRBJ2-3
size: .
V: TRBV27
D: .
DNA: TGTGCCAGCAGTCTTGGGGCTAGCCCTAGCACAGATACGCAGTATTTT
CDR3: CASSLGASPSTDTQYF

J: TRBJ2-6
size: .
V: TRBV15
D: .
DNA: TGTGCCACCAGCAGAGATTTGGCCCGGGGTGGGGCTGGGGCCAACGTCCTGACTTTC
CDR3: CATSRDLARGGAGANVLTF

J: TRBJ2-2
size: few
V: TRBV7-3
D: TRBD2
DNA: TGTGCCAGCAAACTAGCGGACAACACCGGGGAGCTGTTTTTT
CDR3: CASKLADNTGELFF

J: TRBJ2-2
size: few
V: TRBV4-2
D: TRBD1
DNA: TGTGCCAGCAGCCAAGCGGTCGGGACAGGGGGCACCGGGGAGCTGTTTTTT
CDR3: CASSQAVGTGGTGELFF

J: TRBJ2-1
size: .
V: TRBV20-1
D: TRBD1
DNA: TGCAGTGCTTTGCGACAGGGAAATCGCAATGAGCAGTTCTTC
CDR3: CSALRQGNRNEQFF

J: TRBJ2-1
size: many
V: TRBV7-9
D: TRBD2
DNA: TGTGCCAGCAGCTTGCGGACTAGCGGGAGAAGCAATGAGCAGTTCTTC
CDR3: CASSLRTSGRSNEQFF

J: TRBJ1-1
size: .
V: TRBV29-1
D: .
DNA: TGCAGCGTTGGGCGGGTGAACACTGAAGCTTTCTTT
CDR3: CSVGRVNTEAFF

J: TRBJ2-2
size: .
V: TRBV6-5
D: TRBD1
DNA: TGTGCCAGCAGTTACTCAGGGGGCGCGGGCACCGGGGAGCTGTTTTTT
CDR3: CASSYSGGAGTGELFF

J: TRBJ1-3
size: .
V: TRBV24-1
D: TRBD1
DNA: TGTGCCACCAGAAAACAGGGGTCCGGAAACACCATATATTTT
CDR3: CATRKQGSGNTIYF

J: TRBJ1-6
size: .
V: TRBV25-1
D: .
DNA: TGTGCCAGCAGTGAATTTTCTAACTATAATTCACCCCTCCACTTT
CDR3: CASSEFSNYNSPLHF

J: TRBJ1-1
size: many
V: TRBV5-1
D: TRBD1
DNA: TGCGCCAGCAGCTTCCTCGGGACAGGGGAAGGTACTGAAGCTTTCTTT
CDR3: CASSFLGTGEGTEAFF

J: TRBJ2-3
size: .
V: TRBV11-2
D: TRBD2
DNA: TGTGCCAGCAGCTTAGTTTGTTCAGGTAGCGGGTGCACAGATACGCAGTATTTT
CDR3: CASSLVCSGSGCTDTQYF

J: TRBJ2-3
size: many
V: TRBV20-1
D: TRBD2
DNA: TGCAGTGCTGCCTCTCCGCTAGCGGGGCGCACAGATACGCAGTATTTT
CDR3: CSAASPLAGRTDTQYF